The T cell receptor beta chain described here comes from a study of low-dose radiotherapy and immunotherapy resistance in tumors. At the level of the study: Participants in Cohort 1 were administered 0.5 Gy per fraction at 2-week intervals, to a cumulative dose of 6.5 Gy. Individuals in Cohort 2 had 1 Gy per fraction every two weeks, adding up to 13 Gy over 26 weeks.

Priming of first-strand cDNA relied on TRAV- and TRBV-specific primers (covering alpha and beta chains). TCR amplification ran roughly 20 PCR cycles using constant-region and V-primer adapter primers. TCRdb ran MiXCR on the reads and lists one entry per CDR3 protein. The sample gives under 90,000 distinct CDR3 sequences, about 18% of which show up once; 2.8% is in the top ten. Specified time point: before trial treatment. Eligibility criteria specified advanced solid malignancies devoid of tumor-infiltrating lymphocytes. This clonotype was observed at least ten times. The CDR3 is made up of 14 amino acids. CDR1 SGHRS and CDR2 YFSETQ come from the germline V gene. Unmatched junction bases numbered 4, after V lost 4 bases and J lost 2 bases.

This receptor was identified in a male donor with prostate cancer. This chain joins TRBV5-1 and TRBJ2-7; 9 nucleotides agree with TRBD1. The starting material was PBMCs, obtained before treatment. In nucleotides, the CDR3 is TGCGCCAGCAGCACCGGACAGGGGACCTACGAGCAGTACTTC. This codes for CASSTGQGTYEQYF.